A selection of T cell receptor beta chains follows, all from one sample in a study of cytomegalovirus exposure and HLA in healthy donors. Sequenced by immunoSEQ multiplex PCR; TCRdb stores in-frame clones only, minus some. The sample contains 150,000 to 200,000 clones, roughly four fifths of which appear only once. The source material was PBMCs. The origin of the receptors is a man aged 18 to 30 in good health and CMV-seronegative. CDR3s include the opening cysteine and the closing phenylalanine or tryptophan. D genes are given only for firm matches. Not every row has a clone size; where given, it reads once, few, many or a size class.

V gene,clone size,CDR3 length,J gene,D gene,CDR3 DNA,CDR3 protein
TRBV7-2,-,15,TRBJ2-2,TRBD2,TGTGCCAGCAGCTCCCTAGCGGGAGTGGTCGGGGAGCTGTTTTTT,CASSSLAGVVGELFF
TRBV6-1,-,15,TRBJ1-5,-,TGTGCCAGCAGTGAAGGGACAGCTAGCAATCAGCCCCAGCATTTT,CASSEGTASNQPQHF
TRBV10-3,-,15,TRBJ2-2,TRBD2,TGTGCCATCAGCCTGGGACTAGTTAACACCGGGGAGCTGTTTTTT,CAISLGLVNTGELFF
TRBV28,-,15,TRBJ1-6,-,TGTGCCAGCAGGTTTTATCGCTCCTATAATTCACCCCTCCACTTT,CASRFYRSYNSPLHF
TRBV27,once,14,TRBJ2-7,-,TGTGCCAGCAGTCCCGCAGGACAAGCCTACGAGCAGTACTTC,CASSPAGQAYEQYF
TRBV5-8,-,14,TRBJ2-5,-,TGTGCCAGCAGTGGGGAGCCCAATGGTGAGACCCAGTACTTC,CASSGEPNGETQYF
TRBV7-9,-,15,TRBJ2-3,-,TGTGCCAGCAGCTTCCGGGGGAGTGTAGGAGATACGCAGTATTTT,CASSFRGSVGDTQYF
TRBV2,-,14,TRBJ1-2,TRBD1,TGTGCCAGCAGTGCCCGGACAGGCTACTATGGCTACACCTTC,CASSARTGYYGYTF
TRBV7-9,-,16,TRBJ1-6,-,TGTGCCAGCAGCTTAGGCCCCCAAGGGGGTGATTCACCCCTCCACTTT,CASSLGPQGGDSPLHF
TRBV25-1,-,14,TRBJ1-5,-,TGTGCCAGCAGTGGGGGGGACAGCAATCAGCCCCAGCATTTT,CASSGGDSNQPQHF
TRBV5-8,-,15,TRBJ1-2,-,TGTGCCAGCAGCTTGGGCACCGGGAGGACGTATGGCTACACCTTC,CASSLGTGRTYGYTF
TRBV18,-,14,TRBJ2-7,-,TGTGCCAGCTCACCACCCCGGCAGGGCTACGAGCAGTACTTC,CASSPPRQGYEQYF
TRBV9,-,16,TRBJ2-1,TRBD1,TGTGCCAGCAGCGTTGGGGACAGGATCTCCTACAATGAGCAGTTCTTC,CASSVGDRISYNEQFF
TRBV5-1,-,14,TRBJ2-2,TRBD2,TGCGCCAGCAGCCCTAGCGGGAGGACCGGGGAGCTGTTTTTT,CASSPSGRTGELFF
TRBV27,-,16,TRBJ2-3,TRBD2,TGTGCCAGCAGCCGGACTAGCGGAGCTAGCACAGATACGCAGTATTTT,CASSRTSGASTDTQYF
TRBV6-1,-,14,TRBJ1-4,-,TGTGCCAGCAGTGAGGGGGCAGAATGGGAAAAACTGTTTTTT,CASSEGAEWEKLFF
TRBV19,-,16,TRBJ2-3,TRBD2,TGTGCCAGTAGTATTCTAGCGGGGGGGCACACAGATACGCAGTATTTT,CASSILAGGHTDTQYF
TRBV7-3,-,14,TRBJ2-2,TRBD2,TGTGCCAGCAGCCGGACTAGAGGCACCGGGGAGCTGTTTTTT,CASSRTRGTGELFF